The 26 T cell receptor beta chains listed next were all sequenced from one sample in a study of T cells in Graves' hyperthyroidism and ophthalmopathy. Amplification of TCR beta CDR3 regions used RNA as the template. A set of HTBI primers served as the primers for a first-round RT-PCR of the TCR CDR3. TCRdb fed the multiplex PCR reads into MiXCR, producing one record per CDR3 protein. The sample shows 650,000 to 750,000 distinct CDR3 sequences, 13% to 15% of them seen only once. The sample consisted of blood. The receptors stem from a woman aged 18-29 years with Graves' hyperthyroidism.

This clonotype has ten or more counts. The chain recombines TRBV7-8 with TRBJ2-1; 10 nucleotides align to TRBD2. The germline V gene encodes CDR1 SGHVS and CDR2 FQNEAQ. The CDR3 is 20 amino acids. The J segment lost 7 bases and the V segment lost 4 bases, leaving 22 bases of the junction unmatched. CDR3 in DNA: TGTGCCAGCAGCTCCCCTCCTAGCGGGAGAGGGCCGTATAAGCCGAATGAGCAGTTCTTC. Protein product: CASSSPPSGRGPYKPNEQFF. Based on the CDR3 plus reference TRBV7-8 and TRBJ2-1, the full variable domain is GAGVSQSPRYKVAKRGQDVALRCDPISGHVSLFWYQQALGQGPEFLTYFQNEAQLDKSGLPSDRFFAERPEGSVSTLKIQRTQQEDSAVYLCASSSPPSGRGPYKPNEQFFGPGTRLTVL.

The J gene is TRBJ2-7, the V gene TRBV7-9, with 7 bases fitting TRBD1. Per the germline V gene, CDR1 is SEHNR and CDR2 is FQNEAQ (reference sequence). Losses at the gene ends were 6 bases for V and 3 bases for J; bases not matched to a gene: 11. This CDR3 contains 15 residues. The CDR3 DNA sequence: TGTGCCAGCAGTTGGACTGTGGGACAGAACTACGAGCAGTACTTC. Its protein is CASSWTVGQNYEQYF.

The V gene is TRBV28, the J gene TRBJ1-4; 9 bases align to TRBD1. CDR3 length: 17 amino acids. Germline CDR1 is MDHEN and CDR2 is SYDVKM. V dropped 2 bases and J dropped 7; count of bases not matched to a gene: 11. CDR3 loop: CASSLLSPGQGGEKLFF. CDR3 coding DNA: TGTGCCAGCAGTTTACTCTCCCCGGGACAGGGAGGTGAAAAACTGTTTTTT.

This clonotype was observed at least ten times. The chain combines TRBV12-3 or TRBV12-4 with TRBJ1-5; D is perhaps TRBD1 (5 bases). The CDR3 length is 13 residues. Trimming removed 5 bases from V and 3 bases from J, with 8 bases in between. The CDR3 loop reads CASSTGPNQPQHF. The CDR3 nucleotides are TGTGCCAGCAGTACAGGTCCCAATCAGCCCCAGCATTTT.

Only a few counts were recorded for this clonotype. The chain employs TRBV6-5 and TRBJ2-7; perhaps TRBD1 as D (6 bases). V was pared by 2 bases and J by 2 bases, with 13 bases between. Germline V gives CDR1 MNHEY, CDR2 SVGAGI. This CDR3 region has 15 residues. CDR3 DNA: TGTGCCAGCAGTTACCCGGACAGTCCCCCCTACGAGCAGTACTTC. It translates to CASSYPDSPPYEQYF.

The gene calls are TRBV6-9 and TRBJ2-1; 12 bases agree with TRBD2. This CDR3 is 15 amino acids long. The V and J ends lost 3 bases and 8 bases, in that order; junction bases with no gene match: 5. The germline gives CDR1 MNHGY, CDR2 SVAAGI. In nucleotides, the CDR3 is TGTGCCAGCAGTTACCTACTAGCGGGAGGTTATGAGCAGTTCTTC. It encodes CASSYLLAGGYEQFF.

V gene TRBV10-3 combines with J gene TRBJ1-5; the match to TRBD1 covers 11 bases. The J segment lost 3 bases and the V segment lost 1 base, leaving 2 bases of the junction unmatched. The germline V gene encodes CDR1 ENHRY and CDR2 SYGVKD. The CDR3 contains 16 residues. In DNA form, the CDR3 reads TGTGCCATCAGTGAGTGGGGACAGGGGGACAATCAGCCCCAGCATTTT. Its protein product is CAISEWGQGDNQPQHF.

This chain links TRBV6-5 with TRBJ2-1, with 7 bases that match TRBD2. With 5 bases clipped from V and 0 bases from J, the junction kept 7 bases outside the gene matches. Germline lookup yields CDR1 MNHEY and CDR2 SVGAGI. This CDR3 has 16 amino acids. CDR3 residues: CASSTKRTSSYNEQFF. CDR3 DNA sequence: TGTGCCAGCAGTACTAAGCGGACTAGCTCCTACAATGAGCAGTTCTTC.

The CDR3 loop reads CASSYRDSDQPQHF. The CDR3 DNA reads TGTGCCAGCAGTTACCGGGACAGCGATCAGCCCCAGCATTTT. V usage is TRBV6-2 or TRBV6-3 and J usage is TRBJ1-5; TRBD1 aligns across 7 bases. Germline CDR1 reads MNHEY; CDR2 reads SVGEGT. J was trimmed by 5 bases and V by 2 bases; bases with no gene match: 3. This CDR3 is built from 14 residues.

Many counts were recorded for this clonotype. The chain recombines TRBV18 with TRBJ2-4, with D maybe TRBD1 (7 bases). Germline values: CDR1 KGHSH, CDR2 LQKENI. The germline V and J ends were trimmed by 2 bases and 6 bases, with 14 bases remaining between them. The CDR3 length is 15 residues. CDR3 in DNA: TGTGCCAGCTCACCAGGCGGGGACAGCCTAAACATTCAGTACTTC. It codes for CASSPGGDSLNIQYF. Full variable domain (rest looked up from reference TRBV18 and TRBJ2-4): NAGVMQNPRHLVRRRGQEARLRCSPMKGHSHVYWYRQLPEEGLKFMVYLQKENIIDESGMPKERFSAEFPKEGPSILRIQQVVRGDSAAYFCASSPGGDSLNIQYFGAGTRLSVL.

This clonotype was seen repeatedly, ten times or more. J is TRBJ2-1 and V is TRBV7-9; TRBD2 agrees at 9 bases. V shed 5 bases, J shed 8 bases, and the junction held 7 bases outside the gene matches. The CDR3 extends over 14 amino acids. Germline V gene data show CDR1 as SEHNR and CDR2 as FQNEAQ (reference sequence). DNA for the CDR3: TGTGCCAGCAGCCCTACCTTAGCGGGAGATGAGCAGTTCTTC. Amino acid sequence: CASSPTLAGDEQFF. The full variable domain, with the rest looked up from reference TRBV7-9 and TRBJ2-1, is DTGVSQNPRHKITKRGQNVTFRCDPISEHNRLYWYRQTLGQGPEFLTYFQNEAQLEKSRLLSDRFSAERPKGSFSTLEIQRTEQGDSAMYLCASSPTLAGDEQFFGPGTRLTVL.

This clonotype was found many times. The gene calls are TRBV12-3 or TRBV12-4 and TRBJ2-7; TRBD1 agrees at 7 bases. The V gene end was trimmed by 5 bases and the J gene end by 0 bases; junction bases not matched to a gene: 7. The length of the CDR3 is 15 residues. This CDR3 reads CASSRQGSSSYEQYF. CDR3 nucleotides: TGTGCCAGCAGTCGACAGGGATCCAGCTCCTACGAGCAGTACTTC.

The CDR3 loop reads CASSEAVQEWGTDTQYF. As DNA, the CDR3 is TGTGCCAGCAGTGAAGCGGTACAGGAGTGGGGCACAGATACGCAGTATTTT. V usage is TRBV6-1 and J usage is TRBJ2-3, with D perhaps TRBD1 (5 bases). V dropped 0 bases and J dropped 1 base, with 14 bases sitting between them. This CDR3 has 17 residues. Germline CDR1 MNHNS, CDR2 SASEGT.

A remark on this clonotype: A read error may produce the germline difference seen at one junction end. The rearrangement uses TRBV19 and TRBJ2-7; D may be TRBD2 (6 bases). CDR1 and CDR2 from the germline V gene are LNHDA and SQIVND (reference sequence). The length of the CDR3 is 13 residues. The CDR3 DNA reads as TGTGCCAATAGTATCGGGGGTATCAACGAGCAGTACTTC. Translating gives CANSIGGINEQYF.

The V and J genes are TRBV30 and TRBJ2-5; 12 bases fit TRBD1. The CDR3 runs 14 residues. The trim removed 3 bases at V and 5 bases at J, leaving 4 bases unmatched. The germline V gene encodes CDR1 GTSNPN and CDR2 SVGIG (reference sequence). The CDR3 protein is CAWSGTGGAETQYF. DNA of the CDR3: TGTGCCTGGAGCGGGACAGGGGGCGCGGAGACCCAGTACTTC. Supplemented by reference TRBV30 and TRBJ2-5, the full variable domain reads SQTIHQWPATLVQPVGSPLSLECTVEGTSNPNLYWYRQAAGRGLQLLFYSVGIGQISSEVPQNLSASRPQDRQFILSSKKLLLSDSGFYLCAWSGTGGAETQYFGPGTRLLVL.

This clonotype was seen more than once but under ten times. V gene TRBV20-1 combines with J gene TRBJ2-3; a possible D gene is TRBD1 (7 bases). Trimming took off 3 bases at V and 12 bases at J, with 10 bases between the two ends. The germline V gene encodes CDR1 DFQATT and CDR2 SNEGSKA (reference sequence). This CDR3 region has 10 residues. Here the CDR3 DNA reads TGCAGTGCTAGGCGGGACAGTCAGTATTTT. Protein: CSARRDSQYF.

V is TRBV12-3 or TRBV12-4 and J is TRBJ2-7; TRBD2 is a possible D gene (5 bases). Trimming removed 8 bases at V and 4 bases at J, with 12 bases between. The CDR3 has 12 amino acids. In nucleotides, the CDR3 is TGTGCCAGCTCCGGGGATGTTTACGAGCAGTACTTC. Translated: CASSGDVYEQYF.

This clonotype has at least ten counts. This chain joins TRBV11-2 and TRBJ2-7; 7 bases are shared with TRBD2. The CDR3 sequence is 16 residues long. CDR1 is SGHAT and CDR2 is FQNNGV in the germline V gene. With 1 base clipped from V and 3 bases from J, the junction kept 9 bases outside the gene matches. The CDR3: CASSLAPLAESYEQYF. CDR3 nucleotide sequence: TGTGCCAGCAGCTTAGCCCCCCTAGCGGAGAGCTACGAGCAGTACTTC.

This clonotype occurred a few times. This chain joins TRBV7-9 and TRBJ2-1; D is perhaps TRBD1 or TRBD2 (5 bases each). Trimming took off 5 bases at V and 5 bases at J, with 25 bases between the two ends. This CDR3 has 18 amino acids. Germline loops: CDR1 SEHNR, CDR2 FQNEAQ (reference sequence). Written as DNA, the CDR3 is TGTGCCAGCAGCGAGGTGATTTTGGGGGAGCATTACCACAATGAGCAGTTCTTC. Its protein product is CASSEVILGEHYHNEQFF.

The V and J genes are TRBV6-1 and TRBJ2-7; 7 bases fit TRBD1. V trimming: 5 bases; J trimming: 5 bases; junction bases outside the gene matches: 9. This CDR3 is 14 amino acids long. Germline V gene lookup returns CDR1 MNHNS and CDR2 SASEGT. Here the CDR3 DNA reads TGTGCCAGCAGTACGTACAGGGGTATCGACGAGCAGTACTTC. Translation gives CASSTYRGIDEQYF.

This clonotype came up many times. This sequence joins TRBV28 and TRBJ2-3; 9 nucleotides agree with TRBD2. CDR1 and CDR2 from the germline V gene are MDHEN and SYDVKM. This CDR3 has 16 amino acids. Germline trimming cut 3 bases from V and 2 bases from J; bases unmatched to any gene: 6. The CDR3: CASSFSAGGPTDTQYF. The CDR3 DNA sequence: TGTGCCAGCAGTTTTAGCGCGGGAGGGCCCACAGATACGCAGTATTTT. The full variable domain, rest sourced from reference TRBV28 and TRBJ2-3, is DVKVTQSSRYLVKRTGEKVFLECVQDMDHENMFWYRQDPGLGLRLIYFSYDVKMKEKGDIPEGYSVSREKKERFSLILESASTNQTSMYLCASSFSAGGPTDTQYFGPGTRLTVL.

In this sample, this clonotype turned up a few times. V is TRBV6-1 and J is TRBJ1-2; D not resolved. The CDR3 is 15 residues long. Germline values: CDR1 MNHNS, CDR2 SASEGT. V lost 5 bases and J lost 2, with 15 bases in between. The CDR3 nucleotides are TGTGCCAGCAGTCCCCATGGGCAGGAGAACTATGGCTACACCTTC. Protein: CASSPHGQENYGYTF.

This clonotype turned up a few times. The J gene is TRBJ1-1, the V gene TRBV19, with D hard to call. V lost 3 bases to trimming and J lost 4 bases, with 6 bases between them. The CDR3 spans 12 residues. Per the germline V gene, CDR1 is LNHDA and CDR2 is SQIVND (reference sequence). CDR3 amino acids: CASSMGFTEAFF. In nucleotides, the CDR3 is TGTGCCAGTAGTATGGGTTTCACTGAAGCTTTCTTT.

This clonotype was picked up one time. This rearrangement joins TRBV19 to TRBJ2-6, with D possibly TRBD1 on 5 matching bases. V gave up 9 bases and J gave up 2 bases, with 11 bases separating them. Per the germline V gene, CDR1 is LNHDA and CDR2 is SQIVND (reference sequence). CDR3 length equals 14 residues. CDR3 in DNA: TGTGCCAGCCCTAGGGGAACTGGGGCCAACGTCCTGACTTTC. Residues: CASPRGTGANVLTF.

This clonotype was found a few times. The rearrangement joins TRBV10-3 to TRBJ2-1; tentative D call: TRBD1 (6 bases). Looked up from germline, CDR1 is ENHRY and CDR2 is SYGVKD. The CDR3 covers 15 residues. With 11 bases removed from V and 6 bases from J, the gap between germline ends came to 23 bases. CDR3 residues: CASAKLQGVPNEQFF. The CDR3 DNA sequence: TGTGCCTCAGCCAAGTTACAGGGCGTCCCCAATGAGCAGTTCTTC.

This clonotype has a count of ten or more. The genes are TRBV7-9 and TRBJ2-1; a possible D gene is TRBD2 (5 bases). This CDR3 spans 14 amino acids. The V gene's germline CDR1 is SEHNR and CDR2 FQNEAQ (reference sequence). Deletions cut 4 bases from V and 8 bases from J, with 15 bases between. DNA for the CDR3: TGTGCCAGCAGCTCCCGGACCGGGGTCTATGAGCAGTTCTTC. It codes for CASSSRTGVYEQFF.